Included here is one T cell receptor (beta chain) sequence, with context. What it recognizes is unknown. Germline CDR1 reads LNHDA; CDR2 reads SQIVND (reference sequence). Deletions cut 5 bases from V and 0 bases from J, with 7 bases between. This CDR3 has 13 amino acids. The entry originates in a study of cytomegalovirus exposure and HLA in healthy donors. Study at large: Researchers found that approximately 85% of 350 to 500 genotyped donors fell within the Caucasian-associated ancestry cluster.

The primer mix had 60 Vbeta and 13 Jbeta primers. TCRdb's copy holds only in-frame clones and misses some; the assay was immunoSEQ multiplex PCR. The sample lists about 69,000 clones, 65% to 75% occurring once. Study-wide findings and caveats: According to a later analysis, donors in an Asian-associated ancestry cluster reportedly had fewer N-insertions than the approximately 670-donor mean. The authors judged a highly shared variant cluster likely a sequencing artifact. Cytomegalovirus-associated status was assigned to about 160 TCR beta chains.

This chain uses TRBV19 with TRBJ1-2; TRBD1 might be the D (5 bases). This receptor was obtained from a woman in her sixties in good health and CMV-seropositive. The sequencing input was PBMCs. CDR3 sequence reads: CASSSGANYGYTF. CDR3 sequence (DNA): TGTGCCAGTAGTTCGGGGGCTAACTATGGCTACACCTTC. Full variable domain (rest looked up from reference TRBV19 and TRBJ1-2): DGGITQSPKYLFRKEGQNVTLSCEQNLNHDAMYWYRQDPGQGLRLIYYSQIVNDFQKGDIAEGYSVSREKKESFPLTVTSAQKNPTAFYLCASSSGANYGYTFGSGTRLTVV.